The rows below give T cell receptor beta chains drawn from one sample of a study of T cell repertoires in cytomegalovirus infection. TCRdb processed the reads anew with MiXCR; each CDR3 protein has one entry. Altogether over 450,000 distinct CDR3 sequences are present, approximately 10% being singletons, with the ten largest covering roughly 10%. Material for sequencing was PBMCs. The receptors shown here come from a human donor in good health (CMV status not recorded). Some clones in this sample may be carry-over from other donors' samples. Both conserved end residues are part of each CDR3. The order of the fields is D gene, clone size, CDR3 length, V gene, J gene, CDR3 protein, CDR3 DNA. D genes are given only for firm matches. Where a row states a size, it is once, few, many or the class of an expanded clone; other rows omit it.

D: -
size: many
length: 13
V: TRBV7-9
J: TRBJ2-7
CDR3: CASTSTSGSEQYF
DNA: TGTGCCAGCACCTCGACTTCGGGGAGCGAGCAGTACTTC

D: -
size: few
length: 11
V: TRBV28
J: TRBJ2-1
CDR3: CALGLYNEQFF
DNA: TGTGCCTTGGGACTCTACAATGAGCAGTTCTTC

D: TRBD2
size: many
length: 19
V: TRBV7-6
J: TRBJ2-1
CDR3: CASSSPLASGGVSYNEQFF
DNA: TGTGCCAGCAGCTCACCTTTGGCTAGCGGGGGGGTCTCCTACAATGAGCAGTTCTTC

D: -
size: many
length: 12
V: TRBV2
J: TRBJ2-5
CDR3: CASTTQQGTQYF
DNA: TGTGCCAGCACGACCCAGCAGGGGACCCAGTACTTC

D: -
size: many
length: 14
V: TRBV4-2
J: TRBJ1-6
CDR3: CASSHQGGDSPLHF
DNA: TGTGCCAGCAGCCACCAGGGTGGGGATTCACCCCTCCACTTT

D: -
size: -
length: 15
V: TRBV5-1
J: TRBJ2-3
CDR3: CASSLGPKAPDTQYF
DNA: TGCGCCAGCAGCTTAGGCCCCAAGGCACCAGATACGCAGTATTTT

D: -
size: many
length: 12
V: TRBV19
J: TRBJ1-2
CDR3: CASSASSYGYTF
DNA: TGTGCCAGTAGTGCTTCAAGCTATGGCTACACCTTC

D: -
size: many
length: 13
V: TRBV10-3
J: TRBJ2-2
CDR3: CAISDRTDGELFF
DNA: TGTGCCATCAGTGATCGGACAGACGGGGAGCTGTTTTTT

D: TRBD2
size: many
length: 15
V: TRBV12-3/TRBV12-4
J: TRBJ2-4
CDR3: CASSAGGTTKNIQYF
DNA: TGTGCCAGCAGCGCGGGGGGCACGACCAAAAACATTCAGTACTTC

D: -
size: many
length: 13
V: TRBV20-1
J: TRBJ1-3
CDR3: CSARDGTRNTIYF
DNA: TGCAGTGCTAGAGATGGCACCCGAAACACCATATATTTT